The 16 T cell receptor beta chains below were found in one sample sequenced in a study of blood T cell repertoires in COVID-19. Clones were read by immunoSEQ multiplex PCR, and TCRdb kept only the in-frame ones, dropping some. Of 290,000 or so clones in the sample, roughly 80% were seen once. The sequencing input was PBMCs or T cells enriched from blood (not recorded which). The receptor source for this set is a man aged 40-55 years who had been exposed to COVID-19.

The genes are TRBV13 and TRBJ2-2; 8 positions agree with TRBD1. Per germline, CDR1 PRHDT and CDR2 FYEKMQ (reference sequence). There are 15 residues in the CDR3. After removal of 5 bases from V and 7 bases from J, the junction contained 9 bases not matched to a gene. Written as DNA, the CDR3 is TGTGCCAGCAGCCTGAGGACAGGGCGGCTCGGGGAGCTGTTTTTT. Translated, it gives CASSLRTGRLGELFF.

The chain recombines TRBV29-1 with TRBJ2-7, with 11 positions matching TRBD2. V lost 6 bases to trimming and J lost 5 bases; unmatched junction nucleotides: 9. CDR3 length: 14 amino acids. Germline lookup yields CDR1 SQVTM and CDR2 ANQGSEA. Here the CDR3 reads CSVGGTSGPDEQYF. In DNA, the CDR3 is TGCAGCGTCGGAGGGACTAGCGGTCCGGACGAGCAGTACTTC.

On this clone itself: The junction differs from germline at one of its ends, possibly a read error. The chain joins TRBV5-1 to TRBJ2-7, with 7 bases fitting TRBD2. CDR3 length equals 14 residues. Germline V CDR1 and CDR2: SGHRS, YFSETQ. The CDR3 nucleotides are TGCGCCAGCAGCTTGGACACGGGGAGGGTAGCCCCCCACTTC. This encodes CASSLDTGRVAPHF.

J is TRBJ2-7 and V is TRBV30, with D possibly TRBD1 on 7 matching bases. V lost 1 base and J lost 7, with 23 bases in between. CDR3 length: 16 residues. Germline values: CDR1 GTSNPN, CDR2 SVGIG (reference sequence). CDR3 sequence reads: CAWSGRGRQGVREQYF. The CDR3 DNA is TGTGCCTGGAGTGGGCGGGGAAGACAGGGAGTAAGGGAGCAGTACTTC.

The chain combines TRBV29-1 with TRBJ2-1; 9 positions agree with TRBD1. The CDR3 length is 15 residues. Germline V gene lookup returns CDR1 SQVTM and CDR2 ANQGSEA. The V and J ends lost 4 bases and 9 bases, in that order; junction bases with no gene match: 13. CDR3 residues: CSVGVDRGPTIEQFF. DNA of the CDR3: TGCAGCGTTGGGGTGGACAGGGGACCGACGATTGAGCAGTTCTTC.

V gene TRBV19 combines with J gene TRBJ1-2; D is undetermined. Germline V gives CDR1 LNHDA, CDR2 SQIVND (reference sequence). The CDR3 spans 12 residues. V was pared by 1 base and J by 6 bases, with 6 bases between. The CDR3 bases are TGTGCCAGTAGTATAGTCGGGGATGGCTACACCTTC. Translated, it gives CASSIVGDGYTF.

The chain joins TRBV19 to TRBJ1-5; 9 nucleotides match TRBD1. This CDR3 contains 13 residues. V dropped 9 bases and J dropped 7; count of bases not matched to a gene: 7. Germline CDR1 reads LNHDA; CDR2 reads SQIVND (reference sequence). CDR3 protein: CASRGQGGQPQHF. The CDR3 DNA reads TGTGCCAGCCGGGGACAGGGTGGCCAGCCCCAGCATTTT.

The chain joins TRBV11-3 to TRBJ2-2; weak D call: TRBD1 (5 bases). Per germline, CDR1 SGHNT and CDR2 YENEEA. The CDR3 spans 16 residues. V was clipped by 3 bases and J by 2 bases, with 13 bases between them. The DNA for the CDR3 is TGTGCCAGCAGCTTTGGTTCACAGGCCAACACCGGGGAGCTGTTTTTT. Amino acids: CASSFGSQANTGELFF.

On this clone: The sample contains more than one DNA sequence encoding this CDR3. The J gene is TRBJ1-2, the V gene TRBV12-3 or TRBV12-4; no firm D call. CDR3 length equals 11 residues. The ends were cut back, 5 bases at V and 3 bases at J, with 4 bases in the middle. This CDR3 reads CASSRDYGYTF. In nucleotides, the CDR3 is TGTGCCAGCAGTCGCGACTATGGCTACACCTTC.

The chain is built from TRBV6-5 and TRBJ1-3; a weak D match, TRBD1 (6 bases). This CDR3 spans 15 amino acids. Trimming pared 6 bases from V and 7 bases from J, leaving 19 bases between. Germline V gives CDR1 MNHEY, CDR2 SVGAGI. CDR3 DNA: TGTGCCAGCAGGGCATCCGGGACATCCCCGAACACCATATATTTT. Its translation: CASRASGTSPNTIYF.

The chain recombines TRBV18 with TRBJ2-1, with 9 bases identical to TRBD2. CDR1 and CDR2 (germline): KGHSH, LQKENI. The CDR3 consists of 15 residues. V shed 3 bases and J 7 bases; nucleotides not matched to a gene: 7. The CDR3 sequence: CASSPGAGGRNEQFF. DNA for the CDR3: TGTGCCAGCTCACCGGGAGCGGGAGGTCGTAATGAGCAGTTCTTC.

The chain is built from TRBV11-1 and TRBJ1-2; a weak D match, TRBD1 (5 bases). V was shortened by 1 base and J by 5 bases, with 17 bases between the two germline ends. Germline assignment: CDR1 SGHAT and CDR2 FQDESV (reference sequence). The CDR3 runs 16 residues. The CDR3 nucleotides read TGTGCCAGCAGCTTAGGATCATTTGGAGGGGTGTATGGCTACACCTTC. This sequence encodes CASSLGSFGGVYGYTF. Supplemented by reference TRBV11-1 and TRBJ1-2, the full variable domain reads EAEVAQSPRYKITEKSQAVAFWCDPISGHATLYWYRQILGQGPELLVQFQDESVVDDSQLPKDRFSAERLKGVDSTLKIQPAELGDSAMYLCASSLGSFGGVYGYTFGSGTRLTVV.

The V and J genes are TRBV5-4 and TRBJ1-2, with TRBD1 matching 9 bases. In germline, CDR1 is SGHNT, CDR2 YYREEE (reference sequence). CDR3 length: 15 amino acids. V was clipped by 5 bases and J by 7 bases; unmatched bases: 12. CDR3 sequence (DNA): TGTGCCAGCAGAGAAATACAGGGGGCCGCGCGTGGCTACACCTTC. This codes for CASREIQGAARGYTF.

The V call is TRBV27, the J call TRBJ2-1; D is unresolved. Germline values: CDR1 MNHEY, CDR2 SMNVEV (reference sequence). The V end was cut by 8 bases, the J end by 0 bases, with 8 bases between. The CDR3 extends over 13 amino acids. In nucleotides, the CDR3 is TGTGCCAGCCAAAAGAGCTCCTACAATGAGCAGTTCTTC. Translation: CASQKSSYNEQFF.

This clone was recorded once. This rearrangement joins TRBV19 to TRBJ1-5, with D possibly TRBD1 on 5 matching bases. This CDR3 is built from 15 residues. The germline CDR1 and CDR2 sequences are LNHDA and SQIVND (reference sequence). The V and J ends lost 8 bases and 4 bases respectively, with 18 bases between them. This CDR3 is CASSAGTGKNQPQHF. For the CDR3, the DNA is TGTGCCAGTTCGGCCGGGACTGGGAAAAATCAGCCCCAGCATTTT.

This chain connects TRBV19 to TRBJ2-5, with a weak D call TRBD2 (5 bases). This CDR3 region has 14 residues. Looked up from germline, CDR1 is LNHDA and CDR2 is SQIVND (reference sequence). V dropped 7 bases and J dropped 4 bases, with 16 bases sitting between them. Here the CDR3 reads CASTVTGKGETQYF. The CDR3 DNA sequence: TGTGCCAGTACCGTCACGGGAAAGGGAGAGACCCAGTACTTC.